This T cell receptor beta chain derives from a study of blood T cell repertoires in COVID-19. For the study at large: Samples of COVID-19 (acute and convalescent) were obtained from the United States, Italy and Spain. Sources were T cells, B-cell-depleted T cells, or PBMCs; the material itself was cDNA or gDNA.

Authors' data handling: Reference gene primers were amplified, and this amplification served to estimate nucleated cell counts. Measured with immunoSEQ multiplex PCR; TCRdb has only the in-frame clones, and not every one. V, J and clone size are taken as reported in that table, and D and trimming were inferred from the DNA itself. The sample carries more than 100,000 clones, 84% recorded once. The V gene's germline CDR1 is SGHTA and CDR2 FQGNSA. This CDR3 has 15 amino acids. Trimming took 3 bases from V and 0 from J, leaving 6 bases between them. The sequence was collected from a human donor in a cohort sampled during active or convalescent COVID-19. The chain employs TRBV7-2 and TRBJ1-6; no definite D call. The sequencing input was peripheral blood. The CDR3 region is CASSLGSSYNSPLHF. The DNA for the CDR3 is TGTGCCAGCAGCTTGGGCAGCTCCTATAATTCACCCCTCCACTTT.